This TCR beta chain was recorded in a study of blood T cells in healthy people across ages. The CDR3 sequence is 15 residues long. Between the trimmed V and J ends, which lost 0 bases and 5 bases, there was a span of 11 bases. CDR1 is DFQATT, CDR2 SNEGSKA, per germline (reference sequence). Whole-study findings and limits: The study regarded diversity estimates from one million T cells as underestimates. Among long-lived donors, naive CD4+ cells were more numerous and diversity higher than in aged donors.

Alongside a J-beta primer mix, a sample-barcoded 5' primer served in a second PCR lasting roughly 6 to 11 cycles. MiXCR, applied by TCRdb to the 5' RACE reads, yields one record per CDR3 protein. Of fewer than 950,000 distinct CDR3 sequences in the sample, roughly 53% are singletons; the top ten hold under 50%. In this sample, this clonotype turned up many times. The antigen is undetermined. At least 7 million PBMCs were isolated per sample. V gene TRBV20-1 combines with J gene TRBJ1-6; no firm D call. Sequencing was performed on blood. The receptor was derived from a man aged 80 or over in good health. CDR3: CSARDRVFDNSPLHF. The CDR3 coding sequence is TGCAGTGCTAGAGATAGGGTTTTCGATAATTCACCCCTCCACTTT.